These 21 T cell receptor beta chains were all obtained from the same sample, sequenced in a study of siplizumab effects on memory and regulatory T cells. Profiling relied on immunoSEQ multiplex PCR, and the TCRdb table lists in-frame clones only, not all of them. The sample has about 100,000 clones; about 91% are singletons. Sequencing was done on a sample of CD4+ T cells sorted from blood. Source of these receptors: a human donor in good health.

This chain joins TRBV28 and TRBJ1-3; the D is unclear. Germline-derived CDR1 and CDR2 are MDHEN and SYDVKM. The length of the CDR3 is 15 residues. Trimming removed 4 bases from V and 5 bases from J, with 15 bases in between. In nucleotides, the CDR3 is TGTGCCAGCAGTTCCGGCCCGACCCTAAGAAACACCATATATTTT. Amino acids: CASSSGPTLRNTIYF.

This chain links TRBV7-9 with TRBJ2-1; the match to TRBD1 covers 8 bases. Germline-derived CDR1 and CDR2 are SEHNR and FQNEAQ (reference sequence). V lost 3 bases, J lost 9 bases, and 4 bases stayed unmatched. This CDR3 comprises 13 residues. DNA for the CDR3: TGTGCCAGCAGCTTTGACAGGGGAGCTGAGCAGTTCTTC. Its protein product is CASSFDRGAEQFF.

V and J are TRBV11-3 and TRBJ1-4, with D tentatively TRBD1 (6 bases). In germline, CDR1 is SGHNT, CDR2 YENEEA. Trimming left V 5 bases short and J 6 bases short, with 16 bases between. The CDR3 sequence is 15 residues long. The chain's CDR3 is CASSTNHRVHEKLFF. CDR3 DNA sequence: TGTGCCAGCAGCACCAACCACAGGGTTCATGAAAAACTGTTTTTT.

The chain recombines TRBV2 with TRBJ2-5, with TRBD2 matching 8 bases. Germline CDR1 reads SNHLY; CDR2 reads FYNNEI. This CDR3 is 15 amino acids long. The ends lost 3 bases at V and 2 bases at J; junction bases unmatched: 5. The CDR3 sequence: CASSDGGGRQETQYF. CDR3 in DNA: TGTGCCAGCAGTGACGGCGGGGGGCGGCAAGAGACCCAGTACTTC.

This chain uses TRBV28 with TRBJ1-4; D gene unclear. V dropped 7 bases and J dropped 0 bases, with 15 bases sitting between them. The CDR3 runs to 16 residues. CDR1 and CDR2 from the germline V gene are MDHEN and SYDVKM. The CDR3 coding sequence is TGTGCCAGCACTAAATCCCGGGCCGCAACTAATGAAAAACTGTTTTTT. The encoded protein is CASTKSRAATNEKLFF.

As DNA, the CDR3 is TGCAGCGTTGAGGGTCAATCTAAGAACACCGGGGAGCTGTTTTTT. This sequence encodes CSVEGQSKNTGELFF. The rearrangement joins TRBV29-1 to TRBJ2-2; D unclear. Deletions cut 3 bases from V and 1 base from J, with 12 bases between. CDR3 length equals 15 residues. Germline CDR1 reads SQVTM; CDR2 reads ANQGSEA.

The J gene is TRBJ2-5, the V gene TRBV5-1, with D unclear. Germline V gene lookup returns CDR1 SGHRS and CDR2 YFSETQ. V lost 7 bases and J 1 base, leaving 8 bases between the germline ends. The CDR3 runs to 12 residues. CDR3 loop: CASRLIQETQYF. The CDR3 DNA follows: TGCGCCAGCCGGCTGATCCAAGAGACCCAGTACTTC.

The gene calls are TRBV7-2 and TRBJ1-1; D is uncertain. This CDR3 comprises 16 residues. Germline loops: CDR1 SGHTA, CDR2 FQGNSA. The germline V and J ends were trimmed by 5 bases and 5 bases, with 21 bases remaining between them. Written as DNA, the CDR3 is TGTGCCAGCAGCCAAAACCTACCAAGACTAGGGACTGAAGCTTTCTTT. Protein product: CASSQNLPRLGTEAFF.

This rearrangement joins TRBV11-3 to TRBJ2-2; the match to TRBD1 covers 9 bases. V lost 5 bases and J lost 7; bases outside the gene matches: 5. Germline lookup yields CDR1 SGHNT and CDR2 YENEEA. This CDR3 has 14 residues. The CDR3: CASSPGTGFGELFF. CDR3 bases: TGTGCCAGCAGCCCCGGGACAGGGTTCGGGGAGCTGTTTTTT. The entire variable domain, with the rest obtained from reference TRBV11-3 and TRBJ2-2, is as follows: EAGVVQSPRYKIIEKKQPVAFWCNPISGHNTLYWYLQNLGQGPELLIRYENEEAVDDSQLPKDRFSAERLKGVDSTLKIQPAELGDSAVYLCASSPGTGFGELFFGEGSRLTVL.

The V call is TRBV6-5, the J call TRBJ1-1; D gene uncertain. Trimming stripped 6 bases from V and 2 bases from J, with 13 bases between. The V gene's germline CDR1 is MNHEY and CDR2 SVGAGI. The CDR3 is 14 residues long. In DNA form, the CDR3 reads TGTGCCAGCAGGGATACGACCTTAAACACTGAAGCTTTCTTT. It is translated as CASRDTTLNTEAFF.

This clone was seen more than once but under ten times. The gene calls are TRBV5-1 and TRBJ1-5, with D possibly being TRBD1 (6 bases). The CDR3 is made up of 14 amino acids. V was pared by 0 bases and J by 4 bases, with 8 bases between. CDR1 and CDR2 (germline): SGHRS, YFSETQ. The CDR3 sequence is CASSLEGTNQPQHF. CDR3 DNA sequence: TGCGCCAGCAGCTTGGAGGGGACAAATCAGCCCCAGCATTTT.

The rearrangement joins TRBV4-1 to TRBJ2-7; D is unclear. Trimming took off 0 bases at V and 6 bases at J, with 9 bases between the two ends. Germline CDR1 and CDR2: MGHRA and YSYEKL. This CDR3 spans 13 amino acids. The DNA of the CDR3 is TGCGCCAGCAGCCAAGATTTGGGGTCCGAGCAGTACTTC. Amino acids: CASSQDLGSEQYF.

This chain connects TRBV10-3 to TRBJ1-1, with unresolved D. Trimming removed 5 bases from V and 2 bases from J, with 6 bases in between. The CDR3 spans 12 residues. Germline CDR1 is ENHRY and CDR2 is SYGVKD. DNA of the CDR3: TGTGCCATCAGTCGGGGTAACACTGAAGCTTTCTTT. Translated: CAISRGNTEAFF.

The V and J genes are TRBV28 and TRBJ2-5; the match to TRBD1 covers 9 bases. The CDR3 loop spans 14 amino acids. V shed 6 bases, J shed 4 bases, and the junction held 6 bases outside the gene matches. Germline V CDR1 and CDR2: MDHEN, SYDVKM. The CDR3 nucleotides read TGTGCCAGCAGAGGACAGGGGCGGGTAGAGACCCAGTACTTC. Translating it yields CASRGQGRVETQYF. The entire variable domain, with the rest obtained from reference TRBV28 and TRBJ2-5, is as follows: DVKVTQSSRYLVKRTGEKVFLECVQDMDHENMFWYRQDPGLGLRLIYFSYDVKMKEKGDIPEGYSVSREKKERFSLILESASTNQTSMYLCASRGQGRVETQYFGPGTRLLVL.

The chain combines TRBV18 with TRBJ1-3; D unclear. V lost 3 bases and J 4 bases, leaving 10 bases between the germline ends. In germline, CDR1 is KGHSH, CDR2 LQKENI. The CDR3 runs 14 residues. In nucleotides, the CDR3 is TGTGCCAGCTCACCCCAAGGAACGGGAAACACCATATATTTT. Translating gives CASSPQGTGNTIYF.

This sequence joins TRBV27 and TRBJ1-1; D might be TRBD1 (5 bases). Deletions cut 8 bases from V and 6 bases from J, with 16 bases between. Germline V CDR1 and CDR2: MNHEY, SMNVEV (reference sequence). There are 13 residues in the CDR3. CDR3 region: CASRRVGVPEAFF. In nucleotides, the CDR3 is TGTGCCAGCCGGCGGGTGGGGGTTCCTGAAGCTTTCTTT.

The gene calls are TRBV28 and TRBJ2-3; no clear D. CDR3 length: 12 residues. The germline V gene encodes CDR1 MDHEN and CDR2 SYDVKM. Trimming removed 3 bases at V and 9 bases at J, with 10 bases between. The CDR3 loop reads CASSFGMRTQYF. CDR3 bases: TGTGCCAGCAGTTTTGGGATGCGGACGCAGTATTTT.

The chain couples TRBV9 to TRBJ2-2, with 9 bases matching TRBD2. CDR1 is SGDLS, CDR2 YYNGEE, per germline. The V gene end was trimmed by 4 bases and the J gene end by 2 bases; junction bases not matched to a gene: 6. This CDR3 comprises 16 residues. The CDR3 loop is CASSPRLAENTGELFF. DNA for the CDR3: TGTGCCAGCAGCCCAAGACTAGCGGAAAACACCGGGGAGCTGTTTTTT.

The V call is TRBV4-1, the J call TRBJ1-5; TRBD1 aligns across 12 bases. The V and J ends lost 4 bases and 7 bases, in that order; junction bases with no gene match: 11. Germline V lookup: CDR1 MGHRA, CDR2 YSYEKL. The CDR3 extends over 17 amino acids. The CDR3 reads CASSRRWGQGAEQPQHF. As DNA, the CDR3 is TGCGCCAGCAGCCGAAGGTGGGGACAGGGGGCGGAACAGCCCCAGCATTTT.

The V gene is TRBV27, the J gene TRBJ1-6; 7 bases map to TRBD1. The J segment lost 7 bases and the V segment lost 5 bases, leaving 8 bases of the junction unmatched. Germline CDR1 and CDR2: MNHEY and SMNVEV (reference sequence). The CDR3 runs 15 residues. CDR3 protein: CASSIRQGGNSPLHF. DNA for the CDR3: TGTGCCAGCAGTATCAGACAGGGTGGAAATTCACCCCTCCACTTT.

The chain has TRBV6-5 and TRBJ1-2; 9 nucleotides line up with TRBD1. Per the germline V gene, CDR1 is MNHEY and CDR2 is SVGAGI. This CDR3 region has 15 residues. Trimming took 6 bases from V and 7 from J; bases not matched to a gene: 12. CDR3 protein: CASRKAGQGSSGYTF. Here the CDR3 DNA reads TGTGCCAGCAGAAAAGCGGGACAGGGAAGCTCTGGCTACACCTTC.